This TCR beta chain was identified in a study of blood T cells in healthy people across ages. CDR1 is DFQATT and CDR2 is SNEGSKA in the germline V gene (reference sequence). The CDR3 totals 19 residues. V was clipped by 5 bases and J by 6 bases; unmatched bases: 22. A sample-barcoded 5' primer and a J-beta primer mix were used in a second PCR of roughly 6 to 12 cycles. A 12-random-nucleotide template-switch adaptor tagged each cDNA molecule. TCRdb reprocessed the 5' RACE reads with MiXCR, giving one entry per CDR3 protein. The profile shows about 2 million distinct CDR3 sequences, just under 50% of them singletons.

Sequenced material: blood. This receptor was obtained from a woman in her thirties or forties in good health. The chain uses TRBV20-1 and TRBJ2-1; 10 bases are shared with TRBD2. CDR3 in DNA: TGCAGTGCTCAAAAACTAGCGGGGACCGGATCCAGCTTCGGCAATGAGCAGTTCTTC. This codes for CSAQKLAGTGSSFGNEQFF.